This TCR beta chain was captured by sequencing in a study of OX40 agonist ivuxolimab in advanced cancers. TCRdb's copy holds only in-frame clones and misses some; the assay was immunoSEQ multiplex PCR. This table has 40,000 to 45,000 clones, about 85% appearing once. The CDR3 totals 16 residues. Germline CDR1 is SEHNR and CDR2 is FQNEAQ (reference sequence). The V and J ends lost 4 bases and 7 bases, in that order; junction bases with no gene match: 8. The chain carries TRBV7-9 and TRBJ2-3; 13 bases align to TRBD2. This material consisted of CD4+ or CD8+ T cells sorted from blood, taken in a trial of the OX40 agonist ivuxolimab. This receptor was taken from an adult with an advanced solid tumor such as melanoma, head and neck, liver or kidney cancer. The CDR3 DNA reads as TGTGCCAGCAGCTCCCCGACTAGCGGGGGGATAAATACGCAGTATTTT. Amino acid sequence: CASSSPTSGGINTQYF. Combining the CDR3 with reference TRBV7-9 and TRBJ2-3 gives the whole variable domain DTGVSQNPRHKITKRGQNVTFRCDPISEHNRLYWYRQTLGQGPEFLTYFQNEAQLEKSRLLSDRFSAERPKGSFSTLEIQRTEQGDSAMYLCASSSPTSGGINTQYFGPGTRLTVL.